This is a list of T cell receptor beta chains from one sample in a study of T-cell reconstitution after alpha-beta-depleted transplantation in children. TCRdb redid the calling of the PCR reads with MiXCR, one entry per CDR3 protein. This table has 350,000 to 450,000 distinct CDR3 sequences, roughly 15% appearing once. The material sequenced was PBMCs, taken from the stem cell graft. The receptors derive from a human donor who donated a stem cell graft to a child with Fanconi anemia. The CDR3 runs from the conserved cysteine through the conserved F or W. D genes are given only for firm matches. The listing skips clone size in some rows; elsewhere it reads once, few, many or a size class.

j_call v_call clone_size d_call cdr3_aa cdr3_nt
TRBJ2-7 TRBV7-2 few TRBD1 CASSLVRTGVHEQYF TGTGCCAGCAGCTTAGTTCGGACAGGGGTCCACGAGCAGTACTTC
TRBJ2-1 TRBV2 many TRBD2 CASSVSGGLRNEQFF TGTGCCAGCAGTGTGAGCGGGGGCCTAAGGAATGAGCAGTTCTTC
TRBJ2-3 TRBV24-1 - TRBD2 CATSPSGLAADTQYF TGTGCCACCAGCCCCTCGGGACTAGCCGCAGATACGCAGTATTTT
TRBJ1-5 TRBV4-2 - - CASSQEPYSNQPQHF TGTGCCAGCAGCCAAGAACCGTATAGCAATCAGCCCCAGCATTTT
TRBJ2-3 TRBV7-2 - - CASSLRRSEADTQYF TGTGCCAGCAGCTTACGGAGAAGCGAAGCAGATACGCAGTATTTT
TRBJ1-6 TRBV12-3/TRBV12-4 many - CASRPWGQNNSPLHF TGTGCCAGCAGACCCTGGGGACAAAATAATTCACCCCTCCACTTT
TRBJ2-5 TRBV5-1 many - CASSFLGRETQYF TGCGCCAGCAGCTTTCTAGGGAGGGAGACCCAGTACTTC
TRBJ2-7 TRBV4-2 few - CASSQVVQGAYEQYF TGTGCCAGCAGCCAAGTGGTCCAGGGAGCCTACGAGCAGTACTTC
TRBJ2-3 TRBV2 many - CASGWGVGTDTQYF TGTGCCAGCGGATGGGGCGTGGGCACAGATACGCAGTATTTT
TRBJ1-1 TRBV5-1 many TRBD1 CASSLTGDFAEAFF TGCGCCAGCAGCTTGACAGGGGATTTCGCTGAAGCTTTCTTT
TRBJ2-1 TRBV20-1 - - CSARRGGRYNEQFF TGCAGTGCTAGAAGGGGGGGACGCTACAATGAGCAGTTCTTC
TRBJ1-6 TRBV10-3 - TRBD1 CAISGRDSQNSPLHF TGTGCCATCAGTGGAAGGGACAGCCAGAATTCACCCCTCCACTTT
TRBJ2-2 TRBV29-1 - - CSVERRSGGELFF TGCAGCGTTGAGCGGCGGAGCGGCGGGGAGCTGTTTTTT
TRBJ1-5 TRBV15 - TRBD1 CATSRVTGAYYQPQHF TGTGCCACCAGCAGAGTGACAGGGGCCTATTATCAGCCCCAGCATTTT
TRBJ2-1 TRBV3-1 many - CASSQAKDGKQFF TGTGCCAGCAGCCAAGCCAAAGATGGTAAGCAGTTCTTC
TRBJ2-7 TRBV6-1 - - CASGETDPYEQYF TGTGCCAGCGGGGAGACAGACCCCTACGAGCAGTACTTC
TRBJ2-3 TRBV29-1 - TRBD1 CSVGGQGTDTQYF TGCAGCGTTGGGGGACAGGGAACAGATACGCAGTATTTT
TRBJ2-7 TRBV4-3 few - CASSQEPRGSYEQYF TGCGCCAGCAGCCAAGAACCGCGGGGCTCCTACGAGCAGTACTTC
TRBJ2-3 TRBV6-5 few - CATGPYTDTQYF TGTGCCACGGGGCCATACACAGATACGCAGTATTTT
TRBJ1-3 TRBV4-1 - - CASSQQDSSGNTIYF TGCGCCAGCAGCCAACAAGACAGCTCTGGAAACACCATATATTTT
TRBJ1-1 TRBV20-1 few - CSAHLQGSTEAFF TGCAGTGCCCATCTGCAGGGAAGCACTGAAGCTTTCTTT
TRBJ2-1 TRBV7-2 many - CASSLQRVSYNEQFF TGTGCCAGCAGCTTACAGAGGGTGTCCTACAATGAGCAGTTCTTC
TRBJ2-3 TRBV11-1 few - CASSLAGRGLSTDTQYF TGTGCCAGCAGCTTAGCCGGGCGGGGCCTTAGCACAGATACGCAGTATTTT
TRBJ2-7 TRBV5-1 many - CASSRGGEGGYEQYF TGCGCCAGCAGCAGAGGTGGGGAAGGGGGTTACGAGCAGTACTTC
TRBJ1-2 TRBV20-1 - TRBD1 CSAGQFNYGYTF TGCAGTGCGGGACAGTTTAACTATGGCTACACCTTC
TRBJ2-1 TRBV5-1 many - CASSLSGGGYNEQFF TGCGCCAGCAGCTTGTCCGGGGGCGGCTACAATGAGCAGTTCTTC
TRBJ2-1 TRBV29-1 few TRBD2 CSVRSGGASEQFF TGCAGCGTTAGGAGCGGGGGGGCCAGCGAGCAGTTCTTC
TRBJ1-1 TRBV12-3/TRBV12-4 - - CASSPPSWQTEAFF TGTGCCAGCAGTCCTCCCAGCTGGCAGACTGAAGCTTTCTTT
TRBJ2-7 TRBV7-2 many - CASSLVGRTYEQYF TGTGCCAGCAGCTTAGTAGGCAGAACCTACGAGCAGTACTTC
TRBJ1-2 TRBV6-5 many TRBD1 CASSYSDRVGYTF TGTGCCAGCAGTTACTCGGACAGGGTTGGCTACACCTTC
TRBJ1-4 TRBV27 - - CASSLSGSNEKLFF TGTGCCAGCAGTTTATCAGGGTCGAATGAAAAACTGTTTTTT
TRBJ2-5 TRBV10-3 many - CATMPGQRVTETQYF TGTGCCACCATGCCGGGCCAGCGGGTAACAGAGACCCAGTACTTC
TRBJ1-5 TRBV6-5 few - CASSYPPDNSNQPQHF TGTGCCAGCAGTTACCCCCCGGACAATAGCAATCAGCCCCAGCATTTT
TRBJ1-1 TRBV9 - - CASSVGVDGSPEAFF TGTGCCAGCAGCGTAGGGGTTGACGGGAGCCCTGAAGCTTTCTTT